Included here is one T cell receptor (beta chain) sequence, with context. No antigen is known for it. The CDR3 spans 14 residues. Trimming took off 1 base at V and 5 bases at J, with 10 bases between the two ends. Germline V gene lookup returns CDR1 SGHRS and CDR2 YFSETQ. PCR primers comprised 60 Vbeta and 13 Jbeta primers. Sequenced by immunoSEQ multiplex PCR; TCRdb stores in-frame clones only, minus some. The sample contains about 83,000 clones, roughly 79% of which appear only once. These data are taken from a study of cytomegalovirus exposure and HLA in healthy donors. Broader study findings: Most TCR sequences were seen very rarely across donors, but some public TCRs occurred in many. A later analysis associated about 18,000 TCR beta sequences with HLA alleles at a 0.05 false discovery rate. Productive rates of about 90% or about 30% were seen for most TCR beta V segments in an earlier analysis. Presence/absence analyses assumed roughly uniform sequencing depth across donors, which may not hold.

Input material: PBMCs. The genes are TRBV5-1 and TRBJ2-1; D uncertain. The sequence came from a man in his late teens or twenties in good health and CMV-seropositive. This chain's CDR3 is CASSLRTSDNEQFF. As DNA, the CDR3 is TGCGCCAGCAGCTTGCGTACCTCAGACAATGAGCAGTTCTTC.